The clone carrying this T cell receptor (beta chain) was seen only a few times. Antigen: not known. The data were obtained in a study of blood T cells in healthy people across ages. The authors ran a second PCR of about 6 to 11 cycles using a sample-barcoded 5' primer and a J-beta primer mix. TCRdb used MiXCR to reprocess the 5' RACE reads, holding one entry per CDR3 protein. The table records about 1,600,000 distinct CDR3 sequences, around 39% of them present only once. Ranging in age from roughly 6 to 95, the donors were healthy Caucasian individuals from Russia. Study-wide results and caveats: More naive CD4+ cells and higher diversity marked long-lived donors relative to aged donors. Using unsorted PBMCs precluded a conclusive naive versus antigen-experienced comparison. A roughly linear age-dependent decrease characterized TCR beta diversity per million T cells.

Sequencing was performed on blood. This receptor was obtained from a woman younger than 35 in good health.

CDR3 sequence: CSASTRTGGSKEKLFF. The CDR3 DNA follows: TGCAGTGCTAGCACTCGGACAGGGGGCAGTAAGGAAAAACTGTTTTTT. This sequence joins TRBV20-1 and TRBJ1-4, with 11 bases that match TRBD1. The trim removed 3 bases at V and 8 bases at J, leaving 11 bases unmatched. This CDR3 spans 16 amino acids. Per the germline V gene, CDR1 is DFQATT and CDR2 is SNEGSKA (reference sequence).